This entry features one TCR beta chain sequence. The data originate from a study of blood T cell repertoires in COVID-19. Recruitment covered 20 to 25 US areas and drew participants whose ages spanned roughly 18 to 95 years. Germline CDR1 is SQVTM and CDR2 is ANQGSEA. Trimming took off 6 bases at V and 3 bases at J, with 12 bases between the two ends. This CDR3 is built from 14 residues. Libraries were prepared by immunoSEQ multiplex PCR; TCRdb keeps only in-frame clonotypes and omits some of them. The sample includes about 380,000 clones, 88% of them seen just once. This clonotype was obtained from a woman between 18 and 29 years old who had recovered from COVID-19. The material sequenced was PBMCs or T cells enriched from blood (not recorded which). V is TRBV29-1 and J is TRBJ2-6, with D perhaps matching TRBD2 (6 bases). The CDR3 DNA reads TGCAGCGTAGAGGAGGGGCGTGGGGCCAACGTCCTGACTTTC. It yields the protein CSVEEGRGANVLTF.